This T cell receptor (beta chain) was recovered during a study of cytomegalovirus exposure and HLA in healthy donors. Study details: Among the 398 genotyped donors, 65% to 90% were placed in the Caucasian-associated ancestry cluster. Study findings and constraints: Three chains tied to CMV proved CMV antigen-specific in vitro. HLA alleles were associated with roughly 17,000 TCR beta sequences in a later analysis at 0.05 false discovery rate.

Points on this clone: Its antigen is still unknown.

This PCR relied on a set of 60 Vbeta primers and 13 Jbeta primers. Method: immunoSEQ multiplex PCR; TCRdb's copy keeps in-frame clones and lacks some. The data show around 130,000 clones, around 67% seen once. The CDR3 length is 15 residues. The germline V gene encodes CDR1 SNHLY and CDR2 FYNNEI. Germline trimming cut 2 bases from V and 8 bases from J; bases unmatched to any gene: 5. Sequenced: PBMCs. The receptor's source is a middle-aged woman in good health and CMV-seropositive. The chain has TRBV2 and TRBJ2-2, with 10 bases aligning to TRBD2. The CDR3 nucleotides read TGTGCCAGCAGTGAATATCTAGCGGGGGTTGGGGAGCTGTTTTTT. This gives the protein CASSEYLAGVGELFF.